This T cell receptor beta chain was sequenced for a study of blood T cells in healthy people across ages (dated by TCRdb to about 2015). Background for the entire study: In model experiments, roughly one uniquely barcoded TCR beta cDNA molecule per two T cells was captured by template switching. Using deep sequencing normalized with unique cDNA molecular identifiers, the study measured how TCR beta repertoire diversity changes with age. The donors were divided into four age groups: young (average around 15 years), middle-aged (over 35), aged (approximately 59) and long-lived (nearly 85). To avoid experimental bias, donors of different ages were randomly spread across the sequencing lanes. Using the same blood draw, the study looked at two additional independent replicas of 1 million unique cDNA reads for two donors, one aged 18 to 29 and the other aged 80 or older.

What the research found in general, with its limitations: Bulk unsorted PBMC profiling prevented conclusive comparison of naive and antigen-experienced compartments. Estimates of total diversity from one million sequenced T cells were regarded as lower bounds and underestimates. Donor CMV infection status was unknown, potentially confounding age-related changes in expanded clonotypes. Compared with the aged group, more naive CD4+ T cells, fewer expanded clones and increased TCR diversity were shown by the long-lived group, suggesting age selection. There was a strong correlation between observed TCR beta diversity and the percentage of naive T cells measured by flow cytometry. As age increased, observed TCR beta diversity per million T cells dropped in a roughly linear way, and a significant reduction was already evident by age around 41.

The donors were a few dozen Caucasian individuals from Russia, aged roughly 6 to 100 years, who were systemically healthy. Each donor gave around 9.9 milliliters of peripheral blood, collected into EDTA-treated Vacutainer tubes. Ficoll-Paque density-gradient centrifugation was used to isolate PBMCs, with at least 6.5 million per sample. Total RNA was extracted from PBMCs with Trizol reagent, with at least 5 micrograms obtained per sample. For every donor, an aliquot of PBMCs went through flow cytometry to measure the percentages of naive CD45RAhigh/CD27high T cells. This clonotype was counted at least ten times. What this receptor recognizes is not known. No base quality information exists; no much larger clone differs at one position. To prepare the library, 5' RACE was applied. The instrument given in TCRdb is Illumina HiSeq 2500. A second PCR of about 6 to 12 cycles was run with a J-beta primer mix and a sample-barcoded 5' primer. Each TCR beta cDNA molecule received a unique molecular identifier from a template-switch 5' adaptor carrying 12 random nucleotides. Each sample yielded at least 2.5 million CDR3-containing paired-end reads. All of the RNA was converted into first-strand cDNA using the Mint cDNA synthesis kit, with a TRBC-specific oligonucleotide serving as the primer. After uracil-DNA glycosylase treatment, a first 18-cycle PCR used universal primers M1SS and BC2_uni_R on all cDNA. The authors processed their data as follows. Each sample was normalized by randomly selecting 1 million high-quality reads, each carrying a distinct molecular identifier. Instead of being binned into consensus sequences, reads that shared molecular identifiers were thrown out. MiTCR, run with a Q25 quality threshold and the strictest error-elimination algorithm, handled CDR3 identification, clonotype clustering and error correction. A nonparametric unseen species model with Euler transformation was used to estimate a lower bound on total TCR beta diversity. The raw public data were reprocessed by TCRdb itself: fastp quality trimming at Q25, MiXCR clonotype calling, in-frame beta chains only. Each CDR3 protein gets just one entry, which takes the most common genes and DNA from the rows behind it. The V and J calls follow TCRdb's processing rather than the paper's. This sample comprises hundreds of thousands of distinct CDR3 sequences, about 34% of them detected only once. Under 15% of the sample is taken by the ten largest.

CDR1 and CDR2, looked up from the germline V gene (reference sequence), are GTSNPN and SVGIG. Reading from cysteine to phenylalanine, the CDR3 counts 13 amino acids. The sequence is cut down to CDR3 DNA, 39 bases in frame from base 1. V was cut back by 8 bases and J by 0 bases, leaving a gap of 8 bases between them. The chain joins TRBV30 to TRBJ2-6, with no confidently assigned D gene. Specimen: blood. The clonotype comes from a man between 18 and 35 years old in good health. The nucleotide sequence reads TGTGCCCTGCGCCTCTCTGGGGCCAACGTCCTGACTTTC. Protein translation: CALRLSGANVLTF.